This section outlines one TCR beta chain sequence together with its context. Data came from immunoSEQ multiplex PCR; TCRdb stores just in-frame clones and leaves some out. The data hold some 160,000 clones, with roughly 80% observed a single time. V shed 6 bases and J 4 bases; nucleotides not matched to a gene: 4. The CDR3 sequence is 13 residues long. From germline, CDR1 is WNHNN and CDR2 SYGVQD (reference sequence). The data were taken from a study of blood T cell repertoires in COVID-19. The V call is TRBV10-1, the J call TRBJ2-7, with 9 bases identical to TRBD2. What was sequenced was peripheral blood. The clonotype was recovered from a man aged 50 to 60 with active or convalescent COVID-19. The CDR3 spells CASSSSGTYEQYF. The CDR3 bases are TGCGCCAGCAGCTCTAGCGGGACTTACGAGCAGTACTTC.